The 21 T cell receptor beta chains reported below all come from one sample, sequenced in a study of beta chain features in type 1 diabetes. Regarding the study as a whole: All four CD4+ subsets of Type 1 diabetes patients contained TCRB CDR3s that were moderately but significantly shorter.

No antigen is known for these receptors. Expressed TCRB transcripts were sequenced, since all the RNA that had been isolated was reverse transcribed. Only in-frame clones appear in the TCRdb table, and some are missing; sequencing was by immunoSEQ multiplex PCR. This sample has 150,000 to 170,000 clones; about 9.3% occur once, and the top ten carry 0.45% to 0.5%. The sequenced sample was central memory CD4+ T cells from blood. All receptors come from a man in his thirties or forties with type 1 diabetes.

The chain couples TRBV7-2 to TRBJ1-1; the D gene is possibly TRBD1 (5 bases). V dropped 2 bases and J dropped 4 bases, with 11 bases sitting between them. Germline V gene lookup returns CDR1 SGHTA and CDR2 FQGNSA. The CDR3 is 14 residues long. The CDR3 nucleotides are TGTGCCAGCAGCTTACAGGGTTCCAGCACTGAAGCTTTCTTT. It specifies CASSLQGSSTEAFF.

The rearrangement uses TRBV1 and TRBJ2-1; the table names TRBD2, a call not compared with the DNA. TRBV1 is a listed pseudogene. The CDR3 extends over 17 amino acids. The CDR3: CTSSHERLAWTYNEQFF. The DNA of the CDR3 is TGCACCAGCAGCCATGAGCGACTAGCGTGGACCTACAATGAGCAGTTCTTC.

The V and J genes are TRBV2 and TRBJ1-2; 10 bases are a match to TRBD1. This CDR3 region has 15 residues. CDR1 SNHLY and CDR2 FYNNEI come from the germline V gene. V shed 6 bases and J 0 bases; nucleotides not matched to a gene: 4. The CDR3, as DNA: TGTGCCAGCAGGCGGGACAGGGGCACTAACTATGGCTACACCTTC. Its translation: CASRRDRGTNYGYTF.

The chain recombines TRBV4-2 with TRBJ1-2, with TRBD1 matching 9 bases. CDR3 size: 15 residues. The germline V gene has CDR1 LGHNA and CDR2 YNFKEQ. After removal of 0 bases from V and 7 bases from J, the junction contained 6 bases not matched to a gene. The CDR3 loop reads CASSQDDRGRGGYTF. The CDR3 nucleotides read TGTGCCAGCAGCCAAGATGACAGGGGGAGAGGTGGCTACACCTTC.

This clone was observed a few times. This chain links TRBV5-4 with TRBJ2-2; the match to TRBD1 covers 7 bases. This CDR3 region has 16 residues. J was trimmed by 1 base and V by 4 bases; bases with no gene match: 7. Germline-derived CDR1 and CDR2 are SGHNT and YYREEE (reference sequence). The CDR3 coding sequence is TGTGCCAGCAGCACCGGGACAGAACGGAACACCGGGGAGCTGTTTTTT. Translating it yields CASSTGTERNTGELFF.

This chain joins TRBV7-9 and TRBJ2-1; 11 nucleotides match TRBD2. J lost 7 bases, V lost 3 bases, and 5 bases had no gene match. Looked up from germline, CDR1 is SEHNR and CDR2 is FQNEAQ (reference sequence). The CDR3 is made up of 15 amino acids. The CDR3 DNA sequence: TGTGCCAGCAGCTTCAGGACTAGCGGGCGAAATGAGCAGTTCTTC. Amino acids: CASSFRTSGRNEQFF.

This clone turned up a few times. The genes are TRBV5-1 and TRBJ2-7, with TRBD1 matching over 10 bases. Per the germline V gene, CDR1 is SGHRS and CDR2 is YFSETQ. This CDR3 contains 14 residues. V lost 6 bases and J lost 4; bases outside the gene matches: 7. In DNA form, the CDR3 reads TGCGCCAGCAACGCCGGGACAGGGGCTTACGAGCAGTACTTC. Translation: CASNAGTGAYEQYF.

This clone has only a few counts. The chain has TRBV29-1 and TRBJ2-5; 9 bases are a match to TRBD2. CDR1 and CDR2 from the germline V gene are SQVTM and ANQGSEA. The CDR3 contains 16 residues. Losses at the gene ends were 8 bases for V and 5 bases for J; bases not matched to a gene: 18. The DNA for the CDR3 is TGCAGCACTACGGCCCGAGCGGGAGGAAGGCTGGAGACCCAGTACTTC. This sequence encodes CSTTARAGGRLETQYF.

The chain has TRBV4-1 and TRBJ2-3; D gene unclear. Trimming removed 6 bases at V and 0 bases at J, with 13 bases between. CDR1 and CDR2 (germline): MGHRA, YSYEKL. The CDR3 is 15 amino acids. Here the CDR3 reads CASRLSPGSTDTQYF. The CDR3 bases are TGCGCCAGCAGATTGAGCCCCGGGAGCACAGATACGCAGTATTTT.

V and J are TRBV15 and TRBJ2-2; TRBD2 might be the D (6 bases). V lost 0 bases to trimming and J lost 7 bases, with 9 bases between them. This CDR3 region has 14 residues. CDR1 is LNHNV and CDR2 is YYDKDF in the germline V gene (reference sequence). CDR3 region: CATSREVGGGELFF. The CDR3 nucleotides are TGTGCCACCAGCAGAGAGGTGGGAGGCGGGGAGCTGTTTTTT.

There are a few counts of this clone. The rearrangement joins TRBV19 to TRBJ2-1, with TRBD2 matching 9 bases. V shed 1 base, J shed 7 bases, and the junction held 5 bases outside the gene matches. CDR3 size: 15 residues. The germline V gene encodes CDR1 LNHDA and CDR2 SQIVND (reference sequence). The chain's CDR3 is CASSIGLAGKNEQFF. CDR3 in DNA: TGTGCCAGTAGTATAGGGCTAGCGGGAAAGAATGAGCAGTTCTTC.

The table lists this clone with a few counts. This chain joins TRBV7-3 and TRBJ2-1; 8 bases are shared with TRBD2. With V trimmed by 4 bases and J by 5 bases, 7 bases remained unmatched. The germline gives CDR1 SGHTA, CDR2 FQGTGA. The CDR3 spans 15 residues. The CDR3 nucleotides read TGTGCCAGCAGCTCCACCGGGACTAGGAACAATGAGCAGTTCTTC. It codes for CASSSTGTRNNEQFF.

This clone has just a few counts. The rearrangement joins TRBV4-2 to TRBJ1-2, with TRBD1 as a possible D gene (6 bases). Trimming took 1 base from V and 4 from J, leaving 16 bases between them. Germline CDR1 reads LGHNA; CDR2 reads YNFKEQ. The CDR3 length is 16 residues. The CDR3 reads CASSQVGAGGSYGYTF. CDR3 DNA: TGTGCCAGCAGCCAAGTAGGAGCTGGGGGCAGCTATGGCTACACCTTC.

The chain uses TRBV7-2 and TRBJ2-5; tentative D call: TRBD2 (6 bases). Trimming removed 5 bases at V and 5 bases at J, with 12 bases between. The CDR3 loop spans 13 amino acids. Germline assignment: CDR1 SGHTA and CDR2 FQGNSA. CDR3 in DNA: TGTGCCAGCAGCCTCAACGCGGGGGAGACCCAGTACTTC. It codes for CASSLNAGETQYF.

V and J are TRBV9 and TRBJ2-6; 8 bases agree with TRBD1. Germline loops: CDR1 SGDLS, CDR2 YYNGEE. Losses at the gene ends were 7 bases for V and 1 base for J; bases not matched to a gene: 10. This CDR3 is 17 amino acids long. CDR3 region: CASGHGRGRSGANVLTF. CDR3 nucleotides: TGTGCCAGCGGTCACGGCAGGGGGCGGTCTGGGGCCAACGTCCTGACTTTC.

J is TRBJ2-7 and V is TRBV15, with a tentative D call TRBD2 (6 bases). Deletions cut 0 bases from V and 3 bases from J, with 15 bases between. This CDR3 is 16 amino acids long. Per germline, CDR1 LNHNV and CDR2 YYDKDF (reference sequence). The CDR3 region has the DNA TGTGCCACCAGCAGAGATCTTAGCGGAGACCGCTACGAGCAGTACTTC. It codes for CATSRDLSGDRYEQYF.

V and J are TRBV7-3 and TRBJ2-5, with TRBD1 as a possible D gene (5 bases). In germline, CDR1 is SGHTA, CDR2 FQGTGA. The V end lost 2 bases, the J end lost 4 bases, and 11 bases lay between the germline ends. The CDR3 has 14 amino acids. CDR3 DNA: TGTGCCAGCAGCTTAGGGGCCTGGGGAGAGACCCAGTACTTC. It translates to CASSLGAWGETQYF.

This clone was counted a few times. The DNA for the CDR3 is TGTGCCAGCAGCTCGGGACAGGGGTACGAGACCCAGTACTTC. As protein: CASSSGQGYETQYF. This chain links TRBV7-2 with TRBJ2-5, with 10 bases fitting TRBD1. Germline V gives CDR1 SGHTA, CDR2 FQGNSA. The V gene end was trimmed by 4 bases and the J gene end by 5 bases; junction bases not matched to a gene: 4. CDR3 length: 14 amino acids.

This clone was detected a few times. The gene calls are TRBV30 and TRBJ2-3, with D possibly matching TRBD2 (5 bases). Trimming took off 4 bases at V and 5 bases at J, with 10 bases between the two ends. From germline, CDR1 is GTSNPN and CDR2 SVGIG (reference sequence). The CDR3 has 12 residues. The CDR3 nucleotides are TGTGCCTGGACCCCGAGGGTAGATACGCAGTATTTT. Its translation is CAWTPRVDTQYF.

Only a few counts were recorded for this clone. This chain uses TRBV5-4 with TRBJ2-6; D is possibly TRBD1 (5 bases). Deletions cut 4 bases from V and 0 bases from J, with 11 bases between. CDR3 length: 16 amino acids. Germline V gives CDR1 SGHNT, CDR2 YYREEE (reference sequence). The CDR3: CASSKSQGSGANVLTF. CDR3 nucleotide sequence: TGTGCCAGCAGCAAGTCCCAGGGCTCTGGGGCCAACGTCCTGACTTTC.

The J gene is TRBJ2-5, the V gene TRBV29-1; perhaps TRBD1 as D (6 bases). This CDR3 has 12 residues. The germline V and J ends were trimmed by 3 bases and 5 bases, with 10 bases remaining between them. From germline, CDR1 is SQVTM and CDR2 ANQGSEA. DNA for the CDR3: TGCAGCGTTGATTCAGGGGCTGAGACCCAGTACTTC. As protein: CSVDSGAETQYF.